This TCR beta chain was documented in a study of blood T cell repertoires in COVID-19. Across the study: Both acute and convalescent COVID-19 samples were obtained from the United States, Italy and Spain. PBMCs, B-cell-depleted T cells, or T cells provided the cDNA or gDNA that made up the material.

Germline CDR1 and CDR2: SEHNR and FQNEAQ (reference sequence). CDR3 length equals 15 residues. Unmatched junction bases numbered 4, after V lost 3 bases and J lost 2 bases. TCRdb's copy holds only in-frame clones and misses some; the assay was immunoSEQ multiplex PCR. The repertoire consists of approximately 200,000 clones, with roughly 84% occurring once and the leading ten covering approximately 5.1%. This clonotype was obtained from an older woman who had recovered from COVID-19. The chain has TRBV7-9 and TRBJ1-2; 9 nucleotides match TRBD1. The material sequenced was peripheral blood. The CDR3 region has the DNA TGTGCCAGCAGCTTTGACGGACAGGGGAACTATGGCTACACCTTC. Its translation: CASSFDGQGNYGYTF.